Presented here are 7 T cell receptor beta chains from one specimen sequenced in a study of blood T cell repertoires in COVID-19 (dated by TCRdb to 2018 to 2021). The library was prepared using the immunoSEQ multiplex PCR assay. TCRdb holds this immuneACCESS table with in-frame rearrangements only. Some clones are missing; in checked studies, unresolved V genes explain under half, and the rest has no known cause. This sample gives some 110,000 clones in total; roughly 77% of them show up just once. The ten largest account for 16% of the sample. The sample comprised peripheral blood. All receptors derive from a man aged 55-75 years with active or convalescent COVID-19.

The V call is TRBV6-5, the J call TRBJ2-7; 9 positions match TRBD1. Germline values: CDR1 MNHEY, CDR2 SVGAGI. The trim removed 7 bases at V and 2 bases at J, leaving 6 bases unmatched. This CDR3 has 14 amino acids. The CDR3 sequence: CASNRDRAAYEQYF. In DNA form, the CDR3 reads TGTGCCAGCAACCGGGACAGGGCCGCCTACGAGCAGTACTTC.

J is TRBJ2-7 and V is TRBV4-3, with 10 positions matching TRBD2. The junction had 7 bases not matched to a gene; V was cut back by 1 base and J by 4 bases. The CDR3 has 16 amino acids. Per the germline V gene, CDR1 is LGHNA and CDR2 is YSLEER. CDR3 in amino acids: CASSQGDSGRLYEQYF. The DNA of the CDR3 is TGCGCCAGCAGCCAAGGAGATAGCGGGAGGTTATACGAGCAGTACTTC.

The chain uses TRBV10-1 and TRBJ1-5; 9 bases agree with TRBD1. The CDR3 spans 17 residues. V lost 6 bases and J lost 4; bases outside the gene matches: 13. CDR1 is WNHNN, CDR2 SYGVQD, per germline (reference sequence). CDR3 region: CASRRDRADRGNQPQHF. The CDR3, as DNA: TGCGCCAGCAGGAGGGACAGGGCGGATCGGGGGAATCAGCCCCAGCATTTT.

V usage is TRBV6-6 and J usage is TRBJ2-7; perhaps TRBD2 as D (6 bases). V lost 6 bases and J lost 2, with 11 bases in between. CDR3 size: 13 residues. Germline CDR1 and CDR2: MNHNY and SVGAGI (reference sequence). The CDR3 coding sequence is TGTGCCAGCAGCGGGACTCCCGCCTACGAGCAGTACTTC. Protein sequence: CASSGTPAYEQYF.

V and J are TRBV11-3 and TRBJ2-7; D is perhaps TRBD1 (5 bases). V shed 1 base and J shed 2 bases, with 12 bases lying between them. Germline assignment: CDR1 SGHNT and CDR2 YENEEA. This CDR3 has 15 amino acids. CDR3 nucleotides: TGTGCCAGCAGCTTAGGCACAGGTCGGGCCTACGAGCAGTACTTC. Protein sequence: CASSLGTGRAYEQYF.

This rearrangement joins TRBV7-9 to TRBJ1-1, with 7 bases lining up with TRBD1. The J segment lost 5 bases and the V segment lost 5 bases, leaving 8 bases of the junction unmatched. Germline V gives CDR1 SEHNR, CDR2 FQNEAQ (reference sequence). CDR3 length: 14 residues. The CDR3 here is CASSGRGRITEAFF. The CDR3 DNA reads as TGTGCCAGCAGCGGAAGGGGGCGAATTACTGAAGCTTTCTTT.

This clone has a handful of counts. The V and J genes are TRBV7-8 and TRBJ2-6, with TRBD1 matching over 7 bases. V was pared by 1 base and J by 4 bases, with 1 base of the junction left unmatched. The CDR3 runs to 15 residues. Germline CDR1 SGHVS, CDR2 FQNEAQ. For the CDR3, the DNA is TGTGCCAGCAGCTTAGAGGGGGCCGGGGCCAACGTCCTGACTTTC. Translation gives CASSLEGAGANVLTF.